A single sample gave rise to the 3 T cell receptor beta chains below, sequenced in a study of cytomegalovirus exposure and HLA in healthy donors. Amplification used 60 Vbeta primers and 13 Jbeta primers. Some clones are missing from TCRdb's copy, which holds only in-frame ones; the method was immunoSEQ multiplex PCR. The sample consists of some 45,000 clones, 72% of them appearing once. Material: PBMCs. These TCRs come from a man aged 25-45 years in good health and CMV-seronegative.

This clone has just a few counts. The V call is TRBV30, the J call TRBJ2-7; 8 bases are a match to TRBD1. The CDR3 runs to 14 residues. CDR1 is GTSNPN, CDR2 SVGIG, per germline (reference sequence). V was clipped by 1 base and J by 0 bases; unmatched bases: 2. As DNA, the CDR3 is TGTGCCTGGAGTGAACAGGGGGTCTCCTACGAGCAGTACTTC. Protein product: CAWSEQGVSYEQYF.

V usage is TRBV18 and J usage is TRBJ1-1; 7 positions match TRBD1. The CDR3 runs to 15 residues. The trim removed 3 bases at V and 1 base at J, leaving 5 bases unmatched. The V gene's germline CDR1 is KGHSH and CDR2 LQKENI. CDR3 region: CASSPSKGANTEAFF. The CDR3 DNA reads TGTGCCAGCTCACCTTCAAAGGGGGCGAACACTGAAGCTTTCTTT. Full variable domain (rest looked up from reference TRBV18 and TRBJ1-1): NAGVMQNPRHLVRRRGQEARLRCSPMKGHSHVYWYRQLPEEGLKFMVYLQKENIIDESGMPKERFSAEFPKEGPSILRIQQVVRGDSAAYFCASSPSKGANTEAFFGQGTRLTVV.

This clone was recorded a few times. The chain combines TRBV2 with TRBJ1-4; 8 bases align to TRBD1. Germline V CDR1 and CDR2: SNHLY, FYNNEI. The CDR3 spans 12 residues. With 2 bases clipped from V and 14 bases from J, the junction kept 4 bases outside the gene matches. In DNA, the CDR3 is TGTGCCAGCAGTGAAATGGACAGGGACCTGTTTTTT. This codes for CASSEMDRDLFF. Combining the CDR3 with reference TRBV2 and TRBJ1-4 gives the whole variable domain EPEVTQTPSHQVTQMGQEVILRCVPISNHLYFYWYRQILGQKVEFLVSFYNNEISEKSEIFDDQFSVERPDGSNFTLKIRSTKLEDSAMYFCASSEMDRDLFFGSGTQLSVL.